Listed below are T cell receptor beta chains from one sample, sequenced in a study of blood T cell repertoires in COVID-19. Only in-frame clones appear in the TCRdb table, and some are missing; sequencing was by immunoSEQ multiplex PCR. The sample comprises approximately 60,000 clones, 65% to 80% of which are singletons, and 15% to 20% rests with the top ten. Sequencing was performed on peripheral blood. The receptors originated from a man aged 55 to 69 with acute or convalescent COVID-19. Each CDR3 is given with its conserved first and last residue. A D gene is named only where the DNA matches it firmly. Only some rows state a clone size, as once, few, many or a class for expanded clones.

d_gene	len	v_gene	j_gene	abundance	CDR3nt	CDR3aa
TRBD2	17	TRBV19	TRBJ2-5	.	TGTGCCAGTAGTATAGGCCGACTAGCGGGGGATCAAGAGACCCAGTACTTC	CASSIGRLAGDQETQYF
.	13	TRBV11-2	TRBJ2-2	.	TGTGCCAGCAGCCGCAGGGGAACCGGGGAGCTGTTTTTT	CASSRRGTGELFF
.	12	TRBV9	TRBJ1-2	few	TGTGCCAGCAGCGTAAGGGAGGGAGGCTACACCTTC	CASSVREGGYTF
TRBD2	15	TRBV5-1	TRBJ2-5	once	TGCGCCAGCGGGCGGGAGGGCTGGGAACAAGAGACCCAGTACTTC	CASGREGWEQETQYF
.	16	TRBV9	TRBJ2-6	.	TGTGCCAGCAGCGTAGCCGACTTCTCTGGGGCCAACGTCCTGACTTTC	CASSVADFSGANVLTF
.	13	TRBV11-2	TRBJ2-5	.	TGTGCCAGCAGCTTTCGGTACCAAGAGACCCAGTACTTC	CASSFRYQETQYF
.	11	TRBV12-3/TRBV12-4	TRBJ2-1	.	TGTGCCAGCAGGTTACTAGCAACGCAGTTCTTC	CASRLLATQFF
TRBD1	14	TRBV30	TRBJ1-5	.	TGTGCCTGGAGTTCCAGGGGGCTAAATCAGCCCCAGCATTTT	CAWSSRGLNQPQHF
TRBD1	18	TRBV5-1	TRBJ2-1	.	TGCGCCAGCAGCATAAAACCAAGCACAGGGGCTGGTTACAATGAGCAGTTCTTC	CASSIKPSTGAGYNEQFF
TRBD1	14	TRBV7-9	TRBJ1-5	.	TGTGCCAGCAGCGAGACAGGGCCCAATCAGCCCCAGCATTTT	CASSETGPNQPQHF
TRBD1	14	TRBV6-5	TRBJ1-5	.	TGTGCCAGCACCCGAGACAGGGTGGGTCAGCCCCAGCATTTT	CASTRDRVGQPQHF
.	18	TRBV4-3	TRBJ2-6	.	TGCGCCAGCAGCCAAAGAATTATAGAGTTCTCTGGGGCCAACGTCCTGACTTTC	CASSQRIIEFSGANVLTF
TRBD1	16	TRBV7-9	TRBJ2-5	.	TGTGCCAGCAGCTTACTCGGGGGGACAGGGGTGGAGACCCAGTACTTC	CASSLLGGTGVETQYF
.	15	TRBV6-6	TRBJ1-4	.	TGTGCCAGCAGTTCCCACACACCCACAGGTGAAAAACTGTTTTTT	CASSSHTPTGEKLFF
.	17	TRBV3-1/TRBV3-2	TRBJ2-7	.	TGTGCCAGCAGCCATCCACGGGACAAGACAGACTCCTACGAGCAGTACTTC	CASSHPRDKTDSYEQYF
.	14	TRBV4-1	TRBJ2-7	.	TGCGCCAGCAGCCAATTGTTGGGGGCGTACGAGCAGTACTTC	CASSQLLGAYEQYF
.	13	TRBV7-2	TRBJ1-1	.	TGTGCCAGCAGCTTCGGCAGGGGCAAGGCGGCTTTCTTT	CASSFGRGKAAFF
.	16	TRBV23-1	TRBJ2-1	.	TGCGCCAGCAGTCAATCAGAGGGAGGAGGGAGCAATGAGCAGTTCTTC	CASSQSEGGGSNEQFF
.	17	TRBV18	TRBJ2-2	few	TGTGCCAGCACGACAGGCACCGGGACCCCGAACACCGGGGAGCTGTTTTTT	CASTTGTGTPNTGELFF
.	15	TRBV7-6	TRBJ1-6	.	TGTGCCAGCAGCTTAGGGGGCAGCACTAATTCACCCCTCCACTTT	CASSLGGSTNSPLHF
TRBD1	17	TRBV19	TRBJ1-1	.	TGTGCCAGTAGTTTAACCGGGACAGGGATGATTGGCACTGAAGCTTTCTTT	CASSLTGTGMIGTEAFF
.	17	TRBV21-1	TRBJ2-5	.	TGTGCCAGCAGCAAAGCGAGAGGTAGCGGGAGGGCAGAGACCCAGTACTTC	CASSKARGSGRAETQYF
.	12	TRBV6-5	TRBJ2-2	.	TGTGCCAGCAAAGGGGCATATAGGGAGCTGTTTTTT	CASKGAYRELFF
TRBD1	14	TRBV28	TRBJ1-1	few	TGTGCCAGCAGTTTTGGACAGGGGAACACTGAAGCTTTCTTT	CASSFGQGNTEAFF
.	15	TRBV30	TRBJ2-1	.	TGTGCCTGGATGAAAGGTGGGTGGGGGGACAATGAGCAGTTCTTC	CAWMKGGWGDNEQFF
TRBD2	14	TRBV18	TRBJ2-1	.	TGTGCCAGCTCACTCCTAGCGGGTGGGGATGAGCAGTTCTTC	CASSLLAGGDEQFF
TRBD2	15	TRBV19	TRBJ2-5	.	TGTGCCAGTAGTATAGGGGGAGGGTGGCAAGAGACCCAGTACTTC	CASSIGGGWQETQYF
.	14	TRBV6-4	TRBJ1-2	.	TGTGCCAGCACTCGAGCCGGGAGGTACTATGGCTACACCTTC	CASTRAGRYYGYTF
TRBD1	15	TRBV5-8	TRBJ2-7	.	TGTGCCAGCAGCCAGGGACAGCTTGTCGCCTACGAGCAGTACTTC	CASSQGQLVAYEQYF
.	13	TRBV24-1	TRBJ2-1	.	TGTGCCACCAGTGATTCTATCGACAATGAGCAGTTCTTC	CATSDSIDNEQFF
TRBD2	17	TRBV4-1	TRBJ2-1	.	TGCGCCAGCAGAGCTGGCGCTAGCGGAAGCTCCTACAATGAGCAGTTCTTC	CASRAGASGSSYNEQFF
TRBD2	14	TRBV28	TRBJ2-7	.	TGTGCCAGCAGTCCCTCTGTAGCGGGCGGCGAGCAGTACTTC	CASSPSVAGGEQYF
TRBD1	13	TRBV24-1	TRBJ2-5	.	TGTGCCACTTCCGCGAGGGGGCGAGAGACCCAGTACTTC	CATSARGRETQYF
TRBD1	16	TRBV3-1/TRBV3-2	TRBJ1-1	.	TGTGCCAGCAGCCAAGGGGACAGGGGCGGGAACACTGAAGCTTTCTTT	CASSQGDRGGNTEAFF
.	14	TRBV24-1	TRBJ2-1	.	TGTGCCACTGGGGGGCGCAGGGGGATGAATGAGCAGTTCTTC	CATGGRRGMNEQFF
.	14	TRBV2	TRBJ2-5	.	TGTGCCAGCAGTTTCGACAGAAGTCAAGAGACCCAGTACTTC	CASSFDRSQETQYF
TRBD2	18	TRBV6-2/TRBV6-3	TRBJ2-7	once	TGTGCCAGCAGTTACTATGCTAGCGGGAGGATAACGCACTACGAGCAGTACTTC	CASSYYASGRITHYEQYF
.	13	TRBV14	TRBJ2-1	.	TGTGCCAGCAGCCAACCAGGGGCCAATGAGCAGTTCTTC	CASSQPGANEQFF
TRBD1	13	TRBV7-3	TRBJ1-2	few	TGTGCCAGCAGCCCCGACAGGGCCTATGGCTACACCTTC	CASSPDRAYGYTF
.	16	TRBV9	TRBJ2-1	.	TGTGCCAGCAGCGTAGGTAACGGGCTAAGGGGTAATGAGCAGTTCTTC	CASSVGNGLRGNEQFF
TRBD2	14	TRBV7-2	TRBJ2-7	.	TGTGCCAGCAGACCCGGGACTAGCTCCTACGAGCAGTACTTC	CASRPGTSSYEQYF
TRBD1	13	TRBV6-6	TRBJ1-2	.	TGTGCCAGCAGTGGTCCTCAGGGGGGAGGCTACACCTTC	CASSGPQGGGYTF
.	16	TRBV5-6	TRBJ2-5	.	TGTGCCAGCAGCCTGCTGACGGTGCAGGGCCAAGAGACCCAGTACTTC	CASSLLTVQGQETQYF
TRBD1	16	TRBV18	TRBJ2-3	.	TGTGCCAGCTCACCACCGAGGACAGGGGGCACAGATACGCAGTATTTT	CASSPPRTGGTDTQYF
TRBD1	16	TRBV27	TRBJ1-6	.	TGTGCCAGCAGTTTCGGCAGGGGGATCTATAATTCACCCCTCCACTTT	CASSFGRGIYNSPLHF
.	14	TRBV5-1	TRBJ1-1	.	TGCGCCAGCAGCGGCAGGGAGGTCAACACTGAAGCTTTCTTT	CASSGREVNTEAFF
.	15	TRBV5-4	TRBJ1-6	.	TGTGCCAGCAGCGAGGGCGGCTCCTATAATTCACCCCTCCACTTT	CASSEGGSYNSPLHF
.	14	TRBV6-5	TRBJ1-2	.	TGTGCCACCCGGCCTCGAGGAGGAAACTATGGCTACACCTTC	CATRPRGGNYGYTF